The 27 T cell receptor beta chains listed next were all sequenced from one sample in a study of T cell changes during pregnancy in multiple sclerosis. Clones were sequenced by immunoSEQ multiplex PCR, and TCRdb holds only the in-frame ones, with some missing. The table records 70,000 to 95,000 clones, roughly 95% of them present only once. This specimen was peripheral blood, taken in the second trimester of pregnancy. These receptors all come from a female donor in good health, enrolled as a control in a pregnancy study.

This chain links TRBV11-2 with TRBJ2-1; D remains ambiguous. The length of the CDR3 is 12 residues. Germline CDR1 is SGHAT and CDR2 is FQNNGV. V lost 2 bases and J lost 8, with 7 bases in between. The CDR3 region has the DNA TGTGCCAGCAGCTTAAACGGAGATGAGCAGTTCTTC. Residues: CASSLNGDEQFF. Full variable domain (outside the CDR3, taken from reference TRBV11-2 and TRBJ2-1): EAGVAQSPRYKIIEKRQSVAFWCNPISGHATLYWYQQILGQGPKLLIQFQNNGVVDDSQLPKDRFSAERLKGVDSTLKIQPAKLEDSAVYLCASSLNGDEQFFGPGTRLTVL.

The V call is TRBV7-2, the J call TRBJ2-2; 10 positions agree with TRBD2. Germline trimming cut 5 bases from V and 5 bases from J; bases unmatched to any gene: 14. The V gene's germline CDR1 is SGHTA and CDR2 FQGNSA. CDR3 size: 18 residues. CDR3 sequence: CASSLVFLGLASTGELFF. CDR3 sequence (DNA): TGTGCCAGCAGCCTGGTCTTCTTGGGACTAGCGTCAACCGGGGAGCTGTTTTTT.

The chain links TRBV7-6 to TRBJ2-5; TRBD2 aligns across 13 bases. CDR3 length: 19 amino acids. V lost 1 base to trimming and J lost 0 bases; unmatched junction nucleotides: 8. Germline-derived CDR1 and CDR2 are SGHVS and FNYEAQ. CDR3 sequence: CASSLVGLLAGGYQETQYF. Here the CDR3 DNA reads TGTGCCAGCAGCTTAGTAGGTTTACTAGCGGGGGGGTACCAAGAGACCCAGTACTTC.

The chain recombines TRBV30 with TRBJ1-1, with D possibly TRBD1 on 5 matching bases. The CDR3 is 13 residues long. CDR1 is GTSNPN, CDR2 SVGIG, per germline (reference sequence). Trimming removed 0 bases at V and 7 bases at J, with 12 bases between. CDR3: CAWSVLTRGEAFF. DNA for the CDR3: TGTGCCTGGAGTGTACTAACAAGGGGTGAAGCTTTCTTT.

This clone has a handful of counts. The chain recombines TRBV5-4 with TRBJ1-3; D not resolved. In germline, CDR1 is SGHNT, CDR2 YYREEE (reference sequence). The CDR3 spans 15 residues. V was cut by 3 bases and J by 4 bases, with 14 bases left in between. DNA for the CDR3: TGTGCCAGCAGCTCCCCCGCGGCCGGGGGAAACACCATATATTTT. Translating it yields CASSSPAAGGNTIYF.

The gene calls are TRBV4-3 and TRBJ2-3; 7 positions agree with TRBD1. V lost 0 bases, J lost 0 bases, and 0 bases stayed unmatched. The CDR3 sequence is 15 residues long. Germline V gene sequence: CDR1 LGHNA, CDR2 YSLEER. CDR3 nucleotide sequence: TGCGCCAGCAGCCAAGAGACAGGGAGCACAGATACGCAGTATTTT. Its protein product is CASSQETGSTDTQYF.

This rearrangement joins TRBV4-1 to TRBJ1-1; 8 bases agree with TRBD1. The ends lost 5 bases at V and 0 bases at J; junction bases unmatched: 8. Germline assignment: CDR1 MGHRA and CDR2 YSYEKL. The CDR3 has 16 residues. For the CDR3, the DNA is TGCGCCAGCAGCAGGCAGGGGGCTGAGATGAACACTGAAGCTTTCTTT. This sequence encodes CASSRQGAEMNTEAFF.

The gene calls are TRBV6-4 and TRBJ1-2, with 7 bases aligning to TRBD1. The germline CDR1 and CDR2 sequences are MRHNA and SNTAGT. This CDR3 is 13 amino acids long. J lost 3 bases, V lost 4 bases, and 2 bases had no gene match. The CDR3 bases are TGTGCCAGCAGTGCCGGGACAGACTATGGCTACACCTTC. As protein: CASSAGTDYGYTF.

This clone was found once. The rearrangement uses TRBV5-6 and TRBJ1-1; no reliable D call. The CDR3 is made up of 14 amino acids. With 4 bases removed from V and 4 bases from J, the gap between germline ends came to 14 bases. The germline CDR1 and CDR2 sequences are SGHDT and YYEEEE. For the CDR3, the DNA is TGTGCCAGCAGCGGCGGACTGACGGGCACTGAAGCTTTCTTT. Translated, it gives CASSGGLTGTEAFF.

The rearrangement links TRBV19 to TRBJ2-3; D may be TRBD2 (5 bases). The germline gives CDR1 LNHDA, CDR2 SQIVND (reference sequence). The CDR3 is 14 amino acids. Trimming took off 7 bases at V and 4 bases at J, with 15 bases between the two ends. CDR3 amino acids: CASTREVHADTQYF. The CDR3, as DNA: TGTGCCAGTACTCGGGAAGTACACGCAGATACGCAGTATTTT.

The V and J genes are TRBV19 and TRBJ2-7; 7 bases are a match to TRBD1. The CDR3 spans 15 residues. The V gene's germline CDR1 is LNHDA and CDR2 SQIVND (reference sequence). After removal of 9 bases from V and 6 bases from J, the junction contained 17 bases not matched to a gene. CDR3 in amino acids: CASQRVTGAPTEQYF. The CDR3 DNA is TGTGCCAGCCAGAGGGTAACAGGGGCGCCCACCGAGCAGTACTTC. The variable domain in full, with the rest retrieved from reference TRBV19 and TRBJ2-7, is DGGITQSPKYLFRKEGQNVTLSCEQNLNHDAMYWYRQDPGQGLRLIYYSQIVNDFQKGDIAEGYSVSREKKESFPLTVTSAQKNPTAFYLCASQRVTGAPTEQYFGPGTRLTVT.

This clone was seen a single time. The rearrangement uses TRBV5-1 and TRBJ1-2, with D unclear. The CDR3 totals 13 residues. With 2 bases removed from V and 3 bases from J, the gap between germline ends came to 8 bases. Per the germline V gene, CDR1 is SGHRS and CDR2 is YFSETQ. The CDR3 nucleotides read TGCGCCAGCAGCTTAATATCCGACTATGGCTACACCTTC. This encodes CASSLISDYGYTF. The full variable domain, in which reference TRBV5-1 and TRBJ1-2 provide the parts outside the CDR3, is KAGVTQTPRYLIKTRGQQVTLSCSPISGHRSVSWYQQTPGQGLQFLFEYFSETQRNKGNFPGRFSGRQFSNSRSEMNVSTLELGDSALYLCASSLISDYGYTFGSGTRLTVV.

The chain carries TRBV6-6 and TRBJ1-4; D gene ambiguous. CDR1 and CDR2 (germline): MNHNY, SVGAGI (reference sequence). Trimming pared 7 bases from V and 8 bases from J, leaving 14 bases between. The CDR3 runs 13 residues. CDR3: CASKVGSGEKLFF. The CDR3 nucleotides are TGTGCCAGCAAGGTCGGCAGCGGCGAAAAACTGTTTTTT.

This clone was observed a handful of times. The chain carries TRBV28 and TRBJ1-5, with D maybe TRBD1 (6 bases). V was shortened by 5 bases and J by 12 bases, with 17 bases between the two germline ends. This CDR3 contains 13 residues. CDR1 and CDR2 from the germline V gene are MDHEN and SYDVKM. The CDR3 coding sequence is TGTGCCAGCAGTCCCCTGTCCAGGGGCCTCCAGCATTTT. This translates into CASSPLSRGLQHF.

The chain links TRBV29-1 to TRBJ2-3; 7 nucleotides line up with TRBD2. The CDR3 has 13 residues. The V segment lost 3 bases and the J segment 7 bases; nucleotides outside the gene matches: 7. Germline V gene sequence: CDR1 SQVTM, CDR2 ANQGSEA. The CDR3: CSVETGGGNTQYF. CDR3 DNA sequence: TGCAGCGTTGAGACGGGGGGAGGGAATACGCAGTATTTT.

The rearrangement uses TRBV10-3 and TRBJ1-1, with D possibly being TRBD1 (6 bases). V shed 9 bases and J shed 0 bases, with 14 bases lying between them. The CDR3 is made up of 14 amino acids. Germline V gene lookup returns CDR1 ENHRY and CDR2 SYGVKD. Written as DNA, the CDR3 is TGTGCCATTCACCCAGGGGCCATGAACACTGAAGCTTTCTTT. Translating it yields CAIHPGAMNTEAFF.

The V gene is TRBV7-9, the J gene TRBJ1-5; D unclear. Germline V gene sequence: CDR1 SEHNR, CDR2 FQNEAQ (reference sequence). V was clipped by 5 bases and J by 5 bases, with 4 bases between them. This CDR3 spans 11 amino acids. CDR3: CASSPHQPQHF. The CDR3 nucleotides are TGTGCCAGCAGCCCTCATCAGCCCCAGCATTTT.

In this sample, this clone turned up once. This rearrangement joins TRBV5-6 to TRBJ1-1; TRBD1 agrees at 7 bases. The germline V gene has CDR1 SGHDT and CDR2 YYEEEE. This CDR3 is 15 amino acids long. Losses at the gene ends were 4 bases for V and 1 base for J; bases not matched to a gene: 7. The CDR3 reads CASSLLTGPNTEAFF. The CDR3 bases are TGTGCCAGCAGCCTACTGACAGGGCCGAACACTGAAGCTTTCTTT.

The genes are TRBV6-4 and TRBJ1-6; 8 nucleotides agree with TRBD1. The CDR3 is 18 amino acids. Germline trimming cut 3 bases from V and 6 bases from J; bases unmatched to any gene: 13. Germline CDR1 reads MRHNA; CDR2 reads SNTAGT. The CDR3 coding sequence is TGTGCCAGCAGTGAAATCTCTCGGGACAGGCGATCTAATTCACCCCTCCACTTT. This translates into CASSEISRDRRSNSPLHF.

V and J are TRBV19 and TRBJ1-6, with 8 bases that match TRBD1. Germline loops: CDR1 LNHDA, CDR2 SQIVND (reference sequence). The CDR3 has 13 residues. The junction had 5 bases not matched to a gene; V was cut back by 5 bases and J by 11 bases. The CDR3, as DNA: TGTGCCAGTAGTTCAGGGGGCGCAACACCCCTCCACTTT. It yields the protein CASSSGGATPLHF.

This chain connects TRBV6-5 to TRBJ2-7; possibly TRBD2 for D (6 bases). This CDR3 comprises 15 residues. CDR1 and CDR2 (germline): MNHEY, SVGAGI. The V end lost 2 bases, the J end lost 0 bases, and 11 bases lay between the germline ends. CDR3 sequence reads: CASSYLRGSSYEQYF. In DNA form, the CDR3 reads TGTGCCAGCAGTTACCTGCGGGGTAGCTCCTACGAGCAGTACTTC.

CDR3 region: CASSQGFGRVNTEAFF. CDR3 coding DNA: TGCGCCAGCAGCCAAGGGTTTGGCAGGGTGAACACTGAAGCTTTCTTT. This rearrangement joins TRBV4-3 to TRBJ1-1, with D possibly matching TRBD1 (5 bases). CDR3 size: 16 residues. The germline CDR1 and CDR2 sequences are LGHNA and YSLEER. Trimming removed 1 base at V and 0 bases at J, with 12 bases between.

The CDR3: CASSARQTGYGSEAFF. CDR3 coding DNA: TGTGCCAGCAGCGCAAGACAGACAGGGTACGGATCTGAAGCTTTCTTT. The chain uses TRBV7-6 and TRBJ1-1; the match to TRBD1 covers 7 bases. V dropped 5 bases and J dropped 6; count of bases not matched to a gene: 15. The germline CDR1 and CDR2 sequences are SGHVS and FNYEAQ. CDR3 length: 16 residues.

The chain carries TRBV4-1 and TRBJ2-2; TRBD1 might be the D (6 bases). The CDR3 has 15 residues. Germline values: CDR1 MGHRA, CDR2 YSYEKL. Between the trimmed V and J ends, which lost 0 bases and 5 bases, there was a span of 10 bases. The CDR3 DNA sequence: TGCGCCAGCAGCCAAGAGGGCAGGGGAACCGGGGAGCTGTTTTTT. As protein: CASSQEGRGTGELFF.

This chain uses TRBV4-3 with TRBJ1-4; 7 bases map to TRBD1. The V and J ends lost 1 base and 7 bases, in that order; junction bases with no gene match: 9. This CDR3 comprises 16 residues. Germline CDR1 reads LGHNA; CDR2 reads YSLEER. CDR3 coding DNA: TGCGCCAGCAGCCAAGTATTAGGAGGGGGCATTGAAAAACTGTTTTTT. Residues: CASSQVLGGGIEKLFF.

The genes are TRBV5-6 and TRBJ1-1, with D tentatively TRBD1 (5 bases). Looked up from germline, CDR1 is SGHDT and CDR2 is YYEEEE. The V and J ends lost 1 base and 0 bases respectively, with 13 bases between them. The CDR3 totals 16 residues. The CDR3 loop is CASSLQGPGLNTEAFF. DNA for the CDR3: TGTGCCAGCAGCTTGCAGGGTCCTGGACTGAACACTGAAGCTTTCTTT.

Only a few counts were recorded for this clone. V and J are TRBV9 and TRBJ1-1; unclear D gene. In germline, CDR1 is SGDLS, CDR2 YYNGEE. Trimming took off 3 bases at V and 0 bases at J, with 6 bases between the two ends. CDR3 length: 13 amino acids. Here the CDR3 reads CASSAGMNTEAFF. The CDR3 DNA reads as TGTGCCAGCAGCGCCGGGATGAACACTGAAGCTTTCTTT.